The clone carrying this TCR beta chain occurred many times. The antigen remains undetermined. RNA transcripts provided the source from which TCR beta CDR3 regions were amplified. Primed by the HTBI set, a first-round RT-PCR was run on the TCR CDR3. TCRdb independently ran MiXCR on the multiplex PCR reads; one entry per CDR3 protein. This table holds roughly 510,000 distinct CDR3 sequences, 40% to 55% found once. This record belongs to a study of T cells in Graves' hyperthyroidism and ophthalmopathy. Study results and caveats: Progression to ophthalmopathy was predicted a median of roughly 6.5 months early.

Germline V gene data show CDR1 as DFQATT and CDR2 as SNEGSKA (reference sequence). The V gene lost 0 bases and the J gene lost 6 bases, with 14 bases spanning the gap. The CDR3 is 14 residues long. This TCR came from an adult woman with Graves' disease, either hyperthyroidism or ophthalmopathy (not recorded which). The chain links TRBV20-1 to TRBJ1-1; D is perhaps TRBD1 (6 bases). Sequencing was performed on peripheral blood or thyroid tissue (not recorded which). CDR3 residues: CSARDTQGYPEAFF. The DNA for the CDR3 is TGCAGTGCTAGAGATACTCAGGGGTACCCTGAAGCTTTCTTT.